This T cell receptor (beta chain) was recorded in a study of vaccination and CD4 T cells after COVID-19. This clonotype showed up just a few times. Its antigen remains unknown. With the Oncomine TCR Beta short-read assay, DNA from cultured CD4+ T cells was sequenced. TCRdb redid the calling of the PCR reads with MiXCR, one entry per CDR3 protein. The top ten hold roughly 30% of the sample, which has several thousand distinct CDR3 sequences, approximately 23% seen once. Treatment denoted: approximately 11-day PBMC culture with coronavirus spike peptide pools or control peptides (ViraFEST assay). CDR3 size: 14 residues. V lost 6 bases to trimming and J lost 10 bases; unmatched junction nucleotides: 14. The germline CDR1 and CDR2 sequences are MDHEN and SYDVKM.

The rearrangement joins TRBV28 to TRBJ1-2; TRBD1 matches 7 bases. This receptor was obtained from a human donor who had recovered from COVID-19. Sequencing was performed on CD4+ T cells from blood, cultured in vitro, taken after SARS-CoV-2 vaccination. CDR3 nucleotides: TGTGCCAGCAGCGTACCGGGACAGAAGGAGTCCTACACCTTC. Its protein is CASSVPGQKESYTF.